This T cell receptor beta chain emerged from a study of CD8 T cells in ankylosing spondylitis. Notes on the study in general: Previous work reported some of these motif variants in the synovial fluid and blood of reactive arthritis. It was reported that disease-linked clones were significantly enriched in matched ankylosing spondylitis synovial fluid. It appeared that ankylosing spondylitis blood was characterized by a TCR beta motif of fewer than ten highly homologous variants.

The CDR3 sequence is 13 residues long. The germline V gene has CDR1 SQVTM and CDR2 ANQGSEA. V was trimmed by 6 bases and J by 4 bases, leaving 15 bases between them. TCRdb ran MiXCR on the 5' RACE reads and lists one entry per CDR3 protein. The data show about 540,000 distinct CDR3 sequences, over 9.5% seen once. This clonotype was seen repeatedly, ten times or more. Its antigen is undetermined. Sequencing input: blood, either unsorted or a sorted T cell fraction (not recorded which). The V gene is TRBV29-1, the J gene TRBJ1-1, with D tentatively TRBD1 (6 bases). This TCR was recovered from a male donor with ankylosing spondylitis. The CDR3 here is CSVLLQQGTEAFF. CDR3 bases: TGCAGCGTCCTCTTGCAACAGGGCACTGAAGCTTTCTTT.